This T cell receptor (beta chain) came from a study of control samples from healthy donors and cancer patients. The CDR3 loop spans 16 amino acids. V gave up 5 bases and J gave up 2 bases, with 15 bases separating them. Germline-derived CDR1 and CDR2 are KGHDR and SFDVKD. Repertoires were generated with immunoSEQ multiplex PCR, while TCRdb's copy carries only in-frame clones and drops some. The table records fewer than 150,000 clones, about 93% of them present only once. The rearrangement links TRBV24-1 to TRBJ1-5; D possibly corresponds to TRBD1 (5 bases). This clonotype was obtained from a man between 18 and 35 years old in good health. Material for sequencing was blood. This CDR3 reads CATSAGGIWGNQPQHF. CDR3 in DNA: TGTGCCACCAGTGCTGGGGGGATCTGGGGCAATCAGCCCCAGCATTTT.